These 16 T cell receptor beta chains came from one sample sequenced in a study of T cell changes during pregnancy in multiple sclerosis. Repertoires were generated with immunoSEQ multiplex PCR, while TCRdb's copy carries only in-frame clones and drops some. This sample has about 51,000 clones, with 90% to 95% found just once. Sequences were derived from CD4+ T cells from peripheral blood mononuclear cells, sampled in the second trimester of pregnancy. These receptors originate from a female donor with multiple sclerosis, enrolled in a pregnancy study.

The V call is TRBV2, the J call TRBJ1-5, with TRBD1 matching over 8 bases. The CDR3 is 16 residues long. V trimming: 2 bases; J trimming: 2 bases; junction bases outside the gene matches: 5. Looked up from germline, CDR1 is SNHLY and CDR2 is FYNNEI. The chain's CDR3 is CASSEIAGGGNQPQHF. The CDR3 nucleotides read TGTGCCAGCAGTGAAATCGCAGGGGGCGGCAATCAGCCCCAGCATTTT.

The sample holds a few counts of this clone. The rearrangement joins TRBV4-1 to TRBJ2-3, with TRBD2 matching over 9 bases. The CDR3 spans 16 residues. Germline V lookup: CDR1 MGHRA, CDR2 YSYEKL. J was trimmed by 2 bases and V by 0 bases; bases with no gene match: 3. In nucleotides, the CDR3 is TGCGCCAGCAGCCAAGAGGGCGGGGGGGTCACAGATACGCAGTATTTT. Amino acid sequence: CASSQEGGGVTDTQYF.

This chain joins TRBV6-1 and TRBJ2-7; 11 positions agree with TRBD2. Germline values: CDR1 MNHNS, CDR2 SASEGT. The CDR3 has 21 residues. Trimming took 1 base from V and 2 from J; bases not matched to a gene: 19. The CDR3 nucleotides are TGTGCCAGCAGTGAAGGACCTACGGGACTAGCGGCCACGTATAATCCCTACGAGCAGTACTTC. Its protein product is CASSEGPTGLAATYNPYEQYF.

The chain combines TRBV18 with TRBJ1-2; D possibly corresponds to TRBD1 (6 bases). Trimming took off 2 bases at V and 5 bases at J, with 12 bases between the two ends. The CDR3 runs to 14 residues. The germline V gene encodes CDR1 KGHSH and CDR2 LQKENI. The CDR3 DNA reads TGTGCCAGCTCACCAGCGGGGGCGGATTATGGCTACACCTTC. This codes for CASSPAGADYGYTF.

The chain employs TRBV9 and TRBJ2-7; D remains ambiguous. The germline V and J ends were trimmed by 3 bases and 1 base, with 11 bases remaining between them. Germline V gene sequence: CDR1 SGDLS, CDR2 YYNGEE. The CDR3 runs 14 residues. DNA of the CDR3: TGTGCCAGCAGCGCGGTGGGCTCGTCCTACGAGCAGTACTTC. Protein product: CASSAVGSSYEQYF.

The V gene is TRBV5-1, the J gene TRBJ2-1, with 8 bases lining up with TRBD2. Per the germline V gene, CDR1 is SGHRS and CDR2 is YFSETQ. With 2 bases clipped from V and 4 bases from J, the junction kept 8 bases outside the gene matches. The CDR3 covers 16 residues. The DNA for the CDR3 is TGCGCCAGCAGCTTAGGGGCGGGGGGACGGTACAATGAGCAGTTCTTC. Translating gives CASSLGAGGRYNEQFF.

The CDR3 sequence is CASSFRSLTNPLTQYF. CDR3 nucleotide sequence: TGTGCCAGCAGCTTTCGCTCACTAACTAATCCCCTTACGCAGTATTTT. The chain uses TRBV9 and TRBJ2-3; D is undetermined. With 4 bases removed from V and 8 bases from J, the gap between germline ends came to 23 bases. The germline CDR1 and CDR2 sequences are SGDLS and YYNGEE. The CDR3 length is 16 residues.

The rearrangement uses TRBV30 and TRBJ1-1, with no clear D. V lost 2 bases to trimming and J lost 8 bases, with 9 bases between them. CDR1 and CDR2 (germline): GTSNPN, SVGIG (reference sequence). The CDR3 consists of 11 residues. The CDR3 nucleotides are TGTGCCTGGAGTAACTCCAAAGAAGCTTTCTTT. Protein: CAWSNSKEAFF.

The rearrangement links TRBV12-2 to TRBJ1-2; the table's D call of TRBD1 was not tested on the DNA. TRBV12-2 is termed a pseudogene. The CDR3 contains 19 residues. CDR3 nucleotides: TGTGCAAGTCGCTTTCGCCCCCGGGACAGGGACCGTCGGGAATTCGGCTACACCTTC. It encodes CASRFRPRDRDRREFGYTF.

The V call is TRBV2, the J call TRBJ2-7; D is possibly TRBD1 (6 bases). The CDR3 has 12 residues. V was cut by 7 bases and J by 7 bases, with 14 bases left in between. Germline V gene sequence: CDR1 SNHLY, CDR2 FYNNEI. Here the CDR3 reads CASTPQGREQYF. The CDR3 region has the DNA TGTGCCAGCACCCCGCAGGGGCGTGAGCAGTACTTC.

This clone came up once. The gene calls are TRBV7-2 and TRBJ1-2, with TRBD1 identical over 7 bases. The germline V gene has CDR1 SGHTA and CDR2 FQGNSA. This CDR3 contains 13 residues. V lost 5 bases to trimming and J lost 7 bases; unmatched junction nucleotides: 7. The CDR3 is CASSQGQSSGYTF. In nucleotides, the CDR3 is TGTGCCAGCAGCCAGGGACAGTCCTCTGGCTACACCTTC.

The rearrangement uses TRBV9 and TRBJ1-2, with a weak D call TRBD1 (6 bases). Germline V gene data show CDR1 as SGDLS and CDR2 as YYNGEE. V was pared by 4 bases and J by 8 bases, with 15 bases between. The CDR3 consists of 13 residues. CDR3 coding DNA: TGTGCCAGCAGCTTACCTGGTGGGGGCGGCTACACCTTC. Its translation: CASSLPGGGGYTF. The variable domain in full, with the rest retrieved from reference TRBV9 and TRBJ1-2, is DSGVTQTPKHLITATGQRVTLRCSPRSGDLSVYWYQQSLDQGLQFLIQYYNGEERAKGNILERFSAQQFPDLHSELNLSSLELGDSALYFCASSLPGGGGYTFGSGTRLTVV.

In this sample, this clone turned up once. The CDR3 DNA sequence: TGTGCCAGCACTCCGGGACTAGCGGGGGGGCCAGGAGAGGATACGCAGTATTTT. Protein product: CASTPGLAGGPGEDTQYF. The rearrangement uses TRBV7-2 and TRBJ2-3; 16 bases line up with TRBD2. J was trimmed by 6 bases and V by 7 bases; bases with no gene match: 13. The length of the CDR3 is 18 residues. Germline CDR1 and CDR2: SGHTA and FQGNSA.

The chain couples TRBV25-1 to TRBJ2-6, with 8 bases identical to TRBD1. The germline V gene encodes CDR1 MGHDK and CDR2 SYGVNS. The V segment lost 1 base and the J segment 4 bases; nucleotides outside the gene matches: 6. This CDR3 region has 17 residues. CDR3 sequence reads: CASSEFQGARGANVLTF. The CDR3 DNA reads TGTGCCAGCAGTGAATTTCAGGGGGCGCGGGGGGCCAACGTCCTGACTTTC.

The sample holds one count of this clone. The rearrangement joins TRBV6-1 to TRBJ2-5; 9 positions match TRBD1. The ends lost 10 bases at V and 3 bases at J; junction bases unmatched: 12. The CDR3 length is 15 residues. Germline CDR1 and CDR2: MNHNS and SASEGT. DNA for the CDR3: TGTGCCAACCGACCTTGGAGGACAGGGGAAGAGACCCAGTACTTC. Translating gives CANRPWRTGEETQYF.

The chain employs TRBV11-2 and TRBJ1-5; D not certain. The CDR3 extends over 14 amino acids. The germline V gene has CDR1 SGHAT and CDR2 FQNNGV. V lost 2 bases, J lost 4 bases, and 9 bases lay in between. The CDR3 loop reads CASSLTRGNQPQHF. The CDR3 DNA is TGTGCCAGCAGCTTAACCCGGGGTAATCAGCCCCAGCATTTT.